This T cell receptor (beta chain) was captured in a study of shared clonotypes between healthy human individuals. The study, taken as a whole, reports: Across a handful of donors, naive CD4 shared about 5%, naive CD8 over 3%, memory CD4 2% to 2.5%, memory CD8 around 0.42%. Donors were few, which limited the genetic and exposure-history diversity represented.

With 4 bases removed from V and 10 bases from J, the gap between germline ends came to 14 bases. The CDR3 length is 12 residues. The germline CDR1 and CDR2 sequences are SGHRS and YFSETQ. As regards this clone: The antigen is unknown.

The authors' processing: Filtering differed, since immunoSEQ gave only junction sequences and no quality scores. Clones were sequenced by immunoSEQ multiplex PCR, and TCRdb holds only the in-frame ones, with some missing. V and J calls and clone size come straight from that table; D and trimming were deduced from the DNA. The data show about 2 million clones, with roughly 95% seen just once and roughly 0.13% held by the top ten. The genes are TRBV5-1 and TRBJ1-1; D remains ambiguous. The TCR comes from a man younger than 35 in good health. The sequenced material came from naive CD4+ T cells sorted from blood. Subset defined: CD45RA+ positively selected. The CDR3 sequence is CASSGVEPRAFF. The DNA of the CDR3 is TGCGCCAGCAGCGGCGTGGAACCTCGAGCTTTCTTT. Full variable domain (rest looked up from reference TRBV5-1 and TRBJ1-1): KAGVTQTPRYLIKTRGQQVTLSCSPISGHRSVSWYQQTPGQGLQFLFEYFSETQRNKGNFPGRFSGRQFSNSRSEMNVSTLELGDSALYLCASSGVEPRAFFGQGTRLTVV.